The 28 T cell receptor beta chains below all came from one sample that was sequenced in a study of neurological immune-mediated disorders. TCRdb used MiXCR to reprocess the 5' RACE reads, holding one entry per CDR3 protein. Here the sample spans about 23,000 distinct CDR3 sequences, about an eighth being singletons. Sequenced: PBMCs. The receptor source for this set is a woman aged 60-75 years with HTLV-1-associated myelopathy (HAM/TSP).

The chain combines TRBV12-2 with TRBJ2-3; the table's D call TRBD1 went unverified against the DNA. TRBV12-2 is designated a pseudogene. The CDR3 runs to 13 residues. CDR3 in amino acids: CTSCGTGADTQYF. In DNA, the CDR3 is TGTACAAGTTGCGGGACAGGGGCAGATACGCAGTATTTT.

This clonotype was counted many times. The chain uses TRBV20-1 and TRBJ1-1; D is ambiguous. The CDR3 length is 15 residues. Germline CDR1 reads DFQATT; CDR2 reads SNEGSKA (reference sequence). Trimming stripped 5 bases from V and 1 base from J, with 17 bases between. CDR3 bases: TGCAGTGCTTTTCCGCAATTAGCGTGGAACACTGAAGCTTTCTTT. Translation: CSAFPQLAWNTEAFF.

This clonotype came up many times. V gene TRBV7-2 combines with J gene TRBJ2-3; 12 bases agree with TRBD2. Per germline, CDR1 SGHTA and CDR2 FQGNSA. Trimming at V came to 4 bases and at J to 4 bases, leaving 3 bases not matched to a gene. This CDR3 contains 15 residues. The CDR3 protein is CASSSASGGADTQYF. Written as DNA, the CDR3 is TGTGCCAGCAGCTCCGCTAGCGGGGGGGCAGATACGCAGTATTTT.

Many counts were recorded for this clonotype. This rearrangement joins TRBV25-1 to TRBJ2-2; D might be TRBD1 or TRBD2, each matching 5 bases. V was trimmed by 11 bases and J by 4 bases, leaving 17 bases between them. Germline CDR1 MGHDK, CDR2 SYGVNS. The CDR3 spans 14 residues. CDR3 in DNA: TGTGCCGTAGAGAGGGGCTTCCCCACCGGGGAGCTGTTTTTT. Translation: CAVERGFPTGELFF.

This clonotype showed up many times. This chain links TRBV5-1 with TRBJ2-2, with D possibly TRBD1 on 5 matching bases. This CDR3 is built from 14 residues. Between the trimmed V and J ends, which lost 3 bases and 4 bases, there was a span of 10 bases. Germline-derived CDR1 and CDR2 are SGHRS and YFSETQ. CDR3 amino acids: CASSSQGRTGELFF. Written as DNA, the CDR3 is TGCGCCAGCAGCTCCCAGGGCCGCACCGGGGAGCTGTTTTTT.

The CDR3 region has the DNA TGTGCCTGGAGTGCCCCCGGCGGGAGCTCCTACAATGAGCAGTTCTTC. It translates to CAWSAPGGSSYNEQFF. The chain employs TRBV30 and TRBJ2-1; TRBD2 matches 7 bases. Germline V lookup: CDR1 GTSNPN, CDR2 SVGIG (reference sequence). This CDR3 region has 16 residues. After removal of 1 base from V and 0 bases from J, the junction contained 6 bases not matched to a gene.

This clonotype was seen ten or more times. The rearrangement joins TRBV27 to TRBJ2-1; TRBD2 matches at 8 bases. The V gene end was trimmed by 2 bases and the J gene end by 7 bases; junction bases not matched to a gene: 7. This CDR3 contains 15 residues. Germline loops: CDR1 MNHEY, CDR2 SMNVEV (reference sequence). The CDR3 region has the DNA TGTGCCAGCAGTTTACTTCCAGCGGGAGTAAATGAGCAGTTCTTC. Protein: CASSLLPAGVNEQFF.

This clonotype came up many times. The V gene is TRBV7-2, the J gene TRBJ2-7, with a weak D call TRBD1 (6 bases). CDR3 length equals 14 residues. Deletions cut 6 bases from V and 3 bases from J, with 15 bases between. From germline, CDR1 is SGHTA and CDR2 FQGNSA. This CDR3 reads CASRYRELNYEQYF. The CDR3, as DNA: TGTGCCAGCAGATACAGGGAATTAAACTACGAGCAGTACTTC.

This clonotype was seen many times. V and J are TRBV5-1 and TRBJ2-1, with a tentative D call TRBD2 (6 bases). Germline lookup yields CDR1 SGHRS and CDR2 YFSETQ. The CDR3 sequence is 14 residues long. This chain's CDR3 is CAPRETGELREQFF. DNA for the CDR3: TGCGCGCCGAGGGAAACGGGAGAGCTCCGCGAGCAGTTCTTC. The whole variable domain, remainder taken from reference TRBV5-1 and TRBJ2-1, is KAGVTQTPRYLIKTRGQQVTLSCSPISGHRSVSWYQQTPGQGLQFLFEYFSETQRNKGNFPGRFSGRQFSNSRSEMNVSTLELGDSALYLCAPRETGELREQFFGPGTRLTVL.

This clonotype appeared many times. The chain employs TRBV6-6 and TRBJ2-3; 9 bases map to TRBD1. Germline CDR1 is MNHNY and CDR2 is SVGAGI (reference sequence). Germline trimming cut 6 bases from V and 0 bases from J; bases unmatched to any gene: 4. There are 15 residues in the CDR3. CDR3 residues: CASSDRGVSTDTQYF. The DNA of the CDR3 is TGTGCCAGCAGCGACAGGGGGGTTAGCACAGATACGCAGTATTTT.

There are many counts of this clonotype. V gene TRBV12-3 or TRBV12-4 combines with J gene TRBJ1-1; D remains unclear. V was clipped by 3 bases and J by 0 bases, with 11 bases between them. The CDR3 extends over 15 amino acids. CDR3 in amino acids: CASSFRREMNTEAFF. The CDR3, as DNA: TGTGCCAGCAGTTTCCGCAGAGAGATGAACACTGAAGCTTTCTTT.

This clonotype was recorded many times. J is TRBJ1-5 and V is TRBV20-1; D is undetermined. Germline-derived CDR1 and CDR2 are DFQATT and SNEGSKA (reference sequence). Trimming shortened V by 1 base and J by 9 bases, and 13 bases separated the two germline ends. This CDR3 has 13 residues. This CDR3 is CSARVTPTGPQHF. The CDR3 DNA is TGCAGTGCTAGAGTAACGCCAACGGGGCCCCAGCATTTT.

Ten or more counts support this clonotype. The chain links TRBV20-1 to TRBJ2-3; D ambiguous. Germline V lookup: CDR1 DFQATT, CDR2 SNEGSKA (reference sequence). V shed 0 bases and J shed 2 bases, with 15 bases lying between them. This CDR3 has 16 amino acids. The CDR3 nucleotides are TGCAGTGCTAGAGATGGGAATCCTATGTCCACAGATACGCAGTATTTT. Amino acids: CSARDGNPMSTDTQYF.

This clonotype occurred many times. This sequence joins TRBV20-1 and TRBJ2-3, with 8 bases matching TRBD1. Unmatched junction bases numbered 10, after V lost 8 bases and J lost 3 bases. CDR1 DFQATT and CDR2 SNEGSKA come from the germline V gene (reference sequence). The CDR3 runs to 14 residues. CDR3 coding DNA: TGCAGTCTCAAGCGGACAGGGCGTACAGATACGCAGTATTTT. It translates to CSLKRTGRTDTQYF.

There are many counts of this clonotype. The J gene is TRBJ2-5, the V gene TRBV12-3 or TRBV12-4; 9 bases line up with TRBD2. Unmatched junction bases numbered 11, after V lost 7 bases and J lost 5 bases. This CDR3 is 15 amino acids long. The CDR3 DNA follows: TGTGCCAGCACCCCTTATAGCGGGAGTAGGGAGACCCAGTACTTC. Translating gives CASTPYSGSRETQYF.

The gene calls are TRBV5-6 and TRBJ2-7; D tentatively reads TRBD1 or TRBD2 (5 bases each). The V end was cut by 7 bases, the J end by 3 bases, with 8 bases between. This CDR3 spans 11 amino acids. From germline, CDR1 is SGHDT and CDR2 YYEEEE. As DNA, the CDR3 is TGTGCCAGCGGGGGAGACTACGAGCAGTACTTC. It translates to CASGGDYEQYF. The entire variable domain, with the rest obtained from reference TRBV5-6 and TRBJ2-7, is as follows: DAGVTQSPTHLIKTRGQQVTLRCSPKSGHDTVSWYQQALGQGPQFIFQYYEEEERQRGNFPDRFSGHQFPNYSSELNVNALLLGDSALYLCASGGDYEQYFGPGTRLTVT.

This clonotype has ten or more counts. The chain uses TRBV11-2 and TRBJ2-1; 12 positions match TRBD2. Trimming at V came to 5 bases and at J to 6 bases, leaving 5 bases not matched to a gene. The CDR3 spans 15 residues. CDR1 and CDR2 (germline): SGHAT, FQNNGV. This CDR3 is CASSDGLAGINEQFF. The CDR3 DNA reads as TGTGCCAGCAGCGACGGACTAGCGGGGATCAATGAGCAGTTCTTC.

This clonotype was found many times. The chain combines TRBV4-1 with TRBJ1-2; tentative D call: TRBD1 (5 bases). Germline CDR1 is MGHRA and CDR2 is YSYEKL. V was shortened by 1 base and J by 4 bases, with 13 bases between the two germline ends. This CDR3 comprises 15 residues. CDR3 nucleotide sequence: TGCGCCAGCAGCCAAGGTGGCAGGGAACCCTATGGCTACACCTTC. It specifies CASSQGGREPYGYTF.

This clonotype showed up many times. The chain uses TRBV5-1 and TRBJ2-2, with a tentative D call TRBD1 (5 bases). With 4 bases removed from V and 7 bases from J, the gap between germline ends came to 14 bases. Germline loops: CDR1 SGHRS, CDR2 YFSETQ. This CDR3 spans 14 amino acids. The CDR3 sequence: CASSTESGFGELFF. The CDR3 DNA follows: TGCGCCAGCAGCACAGAATCAGGGTTCGGGGAGCTGTTTTTT.

This clonotype came up many times. J is TRBJ2-2 and V is TRBV11-2; D call uncertain. CDR1 and CDR2 from the germline V gene are SGHAT and FQNNGV. The CDR3 contains 15 residues. Trimming took 5 bases from V and 0 from J, leaving 10 bases between them. The DNA for the CDR3 is TGTGCCAGCAGCCGTGGCCGTTCGAACACCGGGGAGCTGTTTTTT. Protein: CASSRGRSNTGELFF.

This clonotype was counted at least ten times. The chain has TRBV7-9 and TRBJ2-1; tentatively, D is TRBD1 or TRBD2 (5 bases each). The germline V gene has CDR1 SEHNR and CDR2 FQNEAQ (reference sequence). Between the trimmed V and J ends, which lost 5 bases and 5 bases, there was a span of 13 bases. The length of the CDR3 is 14 residues. Here the CDR3 reads CASSLRDAHNEQFF. The CDR3, as DNA: TGTGCCAGCAGCCTCCGGGACGCTCACAATGAGCAGTTCTTC.

The chain joins TRBV4-2 to TRBJ1-4; TRBD1 matches at 7 bases. Germline V gives CDR1 LGHNA, CDR2 YNFKEQ. Trimming removed 0 bases from V and 5 bases from J; junction bases left unmatched: 6. This CDR3 region has 16 residues. CDR3 in DNA: TGTGCCAGCAGCCAAGACCACAGGGGATTAAATGAAAAACTGTTTTTT. Its protein product is CASSQDHRGLNEKLFF.

The table lists this clonotype with many counts. The CDR3 loop is CATSRDLRAGGTEAFF. In DNA, the CDR3 is TGTGCCACCAGCAGAGATCTCAGAGCGGGCGGCACTGAAGCTTTCTTT. The V and J genes are TRBV15 and TRBJ1-1; D gene ambiguous. This CDR3 comprises 16 residues. V lost 0 bases to trimming and J lost 4 bases, with 15 bases between them. Germline V lookup: CDR1 LNHNV, CDR2 YYDKDF (reference sequence).

This clonotype was counted at least ten times. The CDR3 bases are TGTGCCAGCAGTTACCGGGTGGGACAGCCCCAGCATTTT. This translates into CASSYRVGQPQHF. V gene TRBV6-2 or TRBV6-3 combines with J gene TRBJ1-5; no clear D gene. The V end lost 2 bases, the J end lost 7 bases, and 9 bases lay between the germline ends. This CDR3 has 13 residues. CDR1 is MNHEY, CDR2 SVGEGT, per germline.

This clonotype was recorded many times. The chain combines TRBV7-2 with TRBJ2-7, with 8 bases aligning to TRBD2. The germline V gene has CDR1 SGHTA and CDR2 FQGNSA. This CDR3 region has 14 residues. With 0 bases clipped from V and 4 bases from J, the junction kept 2 bases outside the gene matches. CDR3 coding DNA: TGTGCCAGCAGCTTAGCGAGCGGGGGATACGAGCAGTACTTC. Protein: CASSLASGGYEQYF. Full variable domain (missing parts from reference TRBV7-2 and TRBJ2-7): GAGVSQSPSNKVTEKGKDVELRCDPISGHTALYWYRQSLGQGLEFLIYFQGNSAPDKSGLPSDRFSAERTGGSVSTLTIQRTQQEDSAVYLCASSLASGGYEQYFGPGTRLTVT.

Ten or more counts support this clonotype. A junction end diverges from the germline sequence, so it may reflect a read error. The V and J genes are TRBV2 and TRBJ2-1; perhaps TRBD2 as D (6 bases). Germline V gives CDR1 SNHLY, CDR2 FYNNEI. The CDR3 loop spans 11 amino acids. Written as DNA, the CDR3 is TGTGCCAGCAGTGCATTAGGCGGGACCCTCTTC. It is translated as CASSALGGTLF.

The genes are TRBV27 and TRBJ2-1, with 7 bases aligning to TRBD2. With V trimmed by 7 bases and J by 6 bases, 15 bases remained unmatched. CDR3 length: 16 residues. The germline CDR1 and CDR2 sequences are MNHEY and SMNVEV (reference sequence). The CDR3, as DNA: TGTGCCAGCACGAAGTCAGCGGGAAACCCAGGCAATGAGCAGTTCTTC. Translating gives CASTKSAGNPGNEQFF.

J is TRBJ1-2 and V is TRBV30, with 7 bases aligning to TRBD1. V dropped 0 bases and J dropped 4; count of bases not matched to a gene: 2. The germline V gene encodes CDR1 GTSNPN and CDR2 SVGIG (reference sequence). The CDR3 spans 13 residues. DNA of the CDR3: TGTGCCTGGAGTGTACAGGGGCGCTATGGCTACACCTTC. Its translation is CAWSVQGRYGYTF.